The T cell receptor (beta chain) under discussion was sequenced for a study of T cell responses to AZD1222 COVID-19 vaccine. Across the study: Pooling covered second doses at about 4 or about 12 weeks. Study-wide points: Most donors were white British, females outnumbered males, and clonal diversity was possibly underestimated.

TCRdb's copy holds only in-frame clones and misses some; the assay was immunoSEQ multiplex PCR. The sample shows around 84,000 clones, approximately 85% of them seen only once. Worth noting for this clone: Its antigen is unknown.

The sequence derives from an adult in good health. Sequenced here: peripheral blood, sampled on day 0 of AZD1222 vaccination.

This CDR3 is CASSPLYEQYF. DNA of the CDR3: TGTGCCAGCAGTCCCCTTTACGAGCAGTACTTC. This chain connects TRBV6-2 or TRBV6-3 to TRBJ2-7; D call uncertain. Germline CDR1 is MNHEY and CDR2 is SVGEGT. V gave up 5 bases and J gave up 4 bases, with 6 bases separating them. This CDR3 is built from 11 residues.